This T cell receptor (beta chain) was found in a study of control samples from healthy donors and cancer patients. Trimming took 3 bases from V and 2 from J, leaving 13 bases between them. The V gene's germline CDR1 is SGHVS and CDR2 FNYEAQ. The CDR3 consists of 16 residues. Generated by immunoSEQ multiplex PCR, the TCRdb table keeps only in-frame clones and is missing some. The data hold approximately 100,000 clones, with about 86% observed a single time. This sequence originates from a man aged 30 to 39 in good health. The rearrangement joins TRBV7-6 to TRBJ2-2; D unresolved. The sequenced sample was blood. The CDR3: CASSFLPSRNTGELFF. The CDR3 nucleotides are TGTGCCAGCAGCTTCCTCCCGAGCAGAAACACCGGGGAGCTGTTTTTT. Drawing the rest from reference TRBV7-6 and TRBJ2-2, the complete variable domain is GAGVSQSPRYKVTKRGQDVALRCDPISGHVSLYWYRQALGQGPEFLTYFNYEAQQDKSGLPNDRFSAERPEGSISTLTIQRTEQRDSAMYRCASSFLPSRNTGELFFGEGSRLTVL.